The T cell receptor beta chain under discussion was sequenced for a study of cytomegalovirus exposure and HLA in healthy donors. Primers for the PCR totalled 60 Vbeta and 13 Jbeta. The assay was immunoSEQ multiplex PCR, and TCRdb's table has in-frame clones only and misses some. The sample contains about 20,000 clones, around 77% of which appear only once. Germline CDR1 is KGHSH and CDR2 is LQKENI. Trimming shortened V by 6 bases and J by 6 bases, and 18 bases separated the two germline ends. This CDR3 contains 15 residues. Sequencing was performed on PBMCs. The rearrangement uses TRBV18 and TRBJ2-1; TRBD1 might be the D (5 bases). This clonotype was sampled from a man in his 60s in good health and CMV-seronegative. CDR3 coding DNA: TGTGCCAGCTCCCTAGGACATCCGAGCACCAATGAGCAGTTCTTC. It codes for CASSLGHPSTNEQFF.